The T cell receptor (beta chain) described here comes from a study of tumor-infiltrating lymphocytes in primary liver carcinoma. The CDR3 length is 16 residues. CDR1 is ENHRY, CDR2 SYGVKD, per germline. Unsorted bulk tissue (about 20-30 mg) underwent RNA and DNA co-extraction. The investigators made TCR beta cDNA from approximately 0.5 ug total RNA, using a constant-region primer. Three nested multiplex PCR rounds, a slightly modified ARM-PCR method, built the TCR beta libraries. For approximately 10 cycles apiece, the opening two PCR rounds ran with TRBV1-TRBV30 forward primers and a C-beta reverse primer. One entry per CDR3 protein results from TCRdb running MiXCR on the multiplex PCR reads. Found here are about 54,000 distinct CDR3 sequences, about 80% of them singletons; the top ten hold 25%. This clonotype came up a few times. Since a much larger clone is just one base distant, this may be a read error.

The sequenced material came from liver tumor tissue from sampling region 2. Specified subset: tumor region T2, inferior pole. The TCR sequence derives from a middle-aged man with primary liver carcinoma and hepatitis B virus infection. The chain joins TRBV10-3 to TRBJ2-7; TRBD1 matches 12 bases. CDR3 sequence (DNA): TGTGCCACCAGTGATACCGGGACAGGGGGCAAATACGAGCAGTACTTC. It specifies CATSDTGTGGKYEQYF.